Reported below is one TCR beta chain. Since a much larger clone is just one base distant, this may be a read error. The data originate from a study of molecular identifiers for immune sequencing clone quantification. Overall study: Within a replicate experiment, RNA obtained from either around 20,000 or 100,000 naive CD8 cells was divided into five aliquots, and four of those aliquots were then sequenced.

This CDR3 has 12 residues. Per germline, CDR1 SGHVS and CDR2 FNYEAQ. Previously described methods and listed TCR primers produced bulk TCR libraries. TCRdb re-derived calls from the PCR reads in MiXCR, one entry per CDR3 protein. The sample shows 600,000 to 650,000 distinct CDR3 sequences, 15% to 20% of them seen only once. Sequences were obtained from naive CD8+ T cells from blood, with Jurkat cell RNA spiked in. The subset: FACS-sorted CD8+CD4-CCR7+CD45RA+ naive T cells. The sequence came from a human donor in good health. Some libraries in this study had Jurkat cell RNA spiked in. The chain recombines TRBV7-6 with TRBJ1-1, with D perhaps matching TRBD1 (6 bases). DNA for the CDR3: TGTGCCGGCAGCTCGGGGACAAATGAAGCTTTCTTT. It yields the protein CAGSSGTNEAFF.